This TCR beta chain was profiled in a study of blood T cell repertoires in COVID-19 (dated by TCRdb to 2018 to 2020). About the full investigation: Samples from collaborators originated in the United States, Italy and Spain and spanned both the acute and convalescent phases of COVID-19. The material from the prospective study consisted of cDNA or gDNA derived from T cells, B-cell-depleted T cells, or PBMCs. Subjects who had been exposed to COVID-19, were actively infected with it, or had recovered from it provided the deeply sampled blood TCRbeta repertoires that made up the dataset. The repertoires were made available in a free public database intended to serve as a resource for research on the immune response to SARS-CoV-2. Samples came from the ongoing ImmuneRACE study (first 160 participants) plus 1,254 subjects from 6 global collaborators. Nearly every sample came with metadata listing a de-identified subject ID, COVID-19 status, age in years and sex. Where available, HLA class I and class II types were taken from metadata supplied by the sample provider and were not determined by assay-based typing. Broader findings and caveats from the paper: Clinical and demographic metadata were provided uncurated, with the amount varying by source and participant.

TCRbeta CDR3 regions were amplified from genomic DNA by means of the immunoSEQ Assay, a bias-controlled multiplex PCR. In the authors' own workflow: The number of nucleated cells in each sample was estimated from the amplification of reference gene primers within the assay. To quantify the absolute abundance of each unique TCRbeta CDR3 rearrangement, sequence reads were collapsed and filtered. For each sample, productive Simpson clonality was calculated as the square root of Simpson's diversity index over productive rearrangements. Here the immuneACCESS table is served through TCRdb, limited to in-frame sequences with V and J called. Missing clones are a known gap in these copies; in checked studies unresolved V genes cover under half, and the rest lacks a known reason. Clonal size and the V and J genes are those of that table, whereas D and trimming came from the DNA. The table for this sample lists 90,000 to 100,000 clones; roughly 84% of them were counted only once. The ten biggest clones cover less than 2% of the sample.

Whole blood was collected in K2EDTA tubes by collaborating institutions according to the institutions' own protocols. For TCRbeta analysis, collaborators shipped samples as frozen whole blood, isolated PBMCs, or DNA extracted from either of those sample types. As for this clone: The antigen this receptor binds is unknown. The record has no base qualities; no much larger clone is one base away.

Including cysteine and phenylalanine, the CDR3 has 14 amino acids. The CDR3 DNA has 42 bases and is translated from base 1. V trim: 5 bases; J trim: 0 bases; unmatched bases: 2. The germline V gene encodes CDR1 MNHEY and CDR2 SVGAGI. The receptor's source is a man in his 70s with active or convalescent COVID-19. The chain joins TRBV6-5 to TRBJ2-3; 7 bases in the junction line up with TRBD1. The specimen was peripheral blood. DNA sequence: TGTGCCAGCAGTCCGACAGGGAGCACAGATACGCAGTATTTT. Its coded protein is CASSPTGSTDTQYF.